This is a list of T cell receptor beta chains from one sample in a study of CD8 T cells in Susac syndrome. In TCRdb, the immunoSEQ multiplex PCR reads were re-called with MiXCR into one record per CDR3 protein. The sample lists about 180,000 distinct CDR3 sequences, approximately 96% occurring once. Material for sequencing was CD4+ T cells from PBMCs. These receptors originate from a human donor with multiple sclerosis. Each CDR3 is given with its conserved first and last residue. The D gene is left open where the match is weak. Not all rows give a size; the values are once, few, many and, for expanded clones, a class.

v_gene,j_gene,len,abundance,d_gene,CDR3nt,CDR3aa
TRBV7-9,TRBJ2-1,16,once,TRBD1,TGTGCCAGCAGCTTAGCGTACGGACAGGGCTACAATGAGCAGTTCTTC,CASSLAYGQGYNEQFF
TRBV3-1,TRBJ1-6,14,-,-,TGTGCCAGCAGCCTTGAGGGGGGGTGGTCACCCCTCCACTTT,CASSLEGGWSPLHF
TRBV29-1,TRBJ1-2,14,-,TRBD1,TGCAGCGTTTCCCGCGGGACAGGGAACTATGGCTACACCTTC,CSVSRGTGNYGYTF
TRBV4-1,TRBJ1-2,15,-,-,TGCGCCAGCAGCCAAGGGAAGTTTAGTGACTATGGCTACACCTTC,CASSQGKFSDYGYTF
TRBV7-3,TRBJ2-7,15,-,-,TGTGCCAGCAGCTTAACGCAGGGGCGAGCCTACGAGCAGTACTTC,CASSLTQGRAYEQYF
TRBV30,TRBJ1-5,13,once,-,TGTGCCTGGAGTGTGGGTAGAAATCAGCCCCAGCATTTT,CAWSVGRNQPQHF
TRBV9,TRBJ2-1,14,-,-,TGTGCCAGCAGCGTTAGGGGTATCGGGGATGAGCAGTTCTTC,CASSVRGIGDEQFF
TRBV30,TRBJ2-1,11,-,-,TGTGCCTGGAGTGGTGGGGACGAGCAGTTCTTC,CAWSGGDEQFF
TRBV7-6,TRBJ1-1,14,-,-,TGTGCCAGCAGCTTAGGTGTTGTAGGAGGCTCGACTTTCTTT,CASSLGVVGGSTFF
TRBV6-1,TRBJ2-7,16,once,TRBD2,TGTGCCAGCAGCCATCGACTAGCGGGGGGGCTCTACGAGCAGTACTTC,CASSHRLAGGLYEQYF
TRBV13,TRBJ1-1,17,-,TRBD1,TGTGCCAGCTCATTTGGGGGACAGGGGGGCCTAAACACTGAAGCTTTCTTT,CASSFGGQGGLNTEAFF
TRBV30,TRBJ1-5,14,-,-,TGTGCCTGGAGTCCAGATGCATTGAATCAGCCCCAGCATTTT,CAWSPDALNQPQHF
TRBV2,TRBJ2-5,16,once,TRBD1,TGTGCCAGCAGTGAAGACAGGGGGACTGTGAAAGAGACCCAGTACTTC,CASSEDRGTVKETQYF
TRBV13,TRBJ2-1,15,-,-,TGTGCCAGCAGGCGTGGGGGAGTGGGGTACAATGAGCAGTTCTTC,CASRRGGVGYNEQFF
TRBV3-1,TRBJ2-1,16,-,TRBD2,TGTGCCAGCAGCCCTCTCGGGACTAGCGGGTACAATGAGCAGTTCTTC,CASSPLGTSGYNEQFF
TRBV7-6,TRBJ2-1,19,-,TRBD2,TGTGCCAGCAGCTCCCGGACTAGCGGGGGGACCAGACTCTACAATGAGCAGTTCTTC,CASSSRTSGGTRLYNEQFF
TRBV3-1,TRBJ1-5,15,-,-,TGTGCCAGCAGCCAATTTACAGGGTCGGGTCAGCCCCAGCATTTT,CASSQFTGSGQPQHF
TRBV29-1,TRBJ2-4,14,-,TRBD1,TGCAGCGTACGGGACAGGGGGCTTGGAAACATTCAGTACTTC,CSVRDRGLGNIQYF
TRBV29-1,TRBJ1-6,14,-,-,TGCAGCGGACGATTTGGGGATTGGAATTCACCCCTCCACTTT,CSGRFGDWNSPLHF
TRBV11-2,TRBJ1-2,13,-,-,TGTGCCAGCAGCTTTGCGGGGTTCTATGGCTACACCTTC,CASSFAGFYGYTF
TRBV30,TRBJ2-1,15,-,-,TGTGCCTGGAGGCGGACAGACCCTACCTACAATGAGCAGTTCTTC,CAWRRTDPTYNEQFF
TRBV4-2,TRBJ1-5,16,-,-,TGTGCCAGCAGCCAAGTCTCGAGGATAGGGGGTCAGCCCCAGCATTTT,CASSQVSRIGGQPQHF
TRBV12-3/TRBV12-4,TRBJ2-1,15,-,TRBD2,TGTGCCAGCAGCGCCCCAATCCGGGGGGGAAATGAGCAGTTCTTC,CASSAPIRGGNEQFF
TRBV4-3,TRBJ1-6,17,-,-,TGCGCCAGCAGCCAAGATCGGGGAGGATCCTATAATTCACCCCTCCACTTT,CASSQDRGGSYNSPLHF
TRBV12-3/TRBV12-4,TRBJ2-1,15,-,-,TGTGCCAGCAGCTCTAGTGGGGGCGCGGGTCGAGAGCAGTTCTTC,CASSSSGGAGREQFF
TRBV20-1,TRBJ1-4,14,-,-,TGCAGTGCCTACGAGGGCCGTACCAATGGAAAACTGTTTTTT,CSAYEGRTNGKLFF
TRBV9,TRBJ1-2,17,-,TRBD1,TGTGCCAGCAGCCCTTGGGCCGGGACAGAACCCGGCTATGGCTACACCTTC,CASSPWAGTEPGYGYTF
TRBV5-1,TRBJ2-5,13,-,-,TGCGCCAGCACCAAGGACAGTCAAGAGACCCAGTACTTC,CASTKDSQETQYF
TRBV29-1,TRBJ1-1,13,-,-,TGCAGCGTTGGGCCCCTGGGGGAGGCTGAAGCTTTCTTT,CSVGPLGEAEAFF
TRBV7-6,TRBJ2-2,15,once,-,TGTGCCAGCAGCGGCCATAAACAGGACACCGGGGAGCTGTTTTTT,CASSGHKQDTGELFF
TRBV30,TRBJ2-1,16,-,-,TGTGCCTGGAGTGTATCTCGGAATTTCGTGGGTAGTGAGCAGTTCTTC,CAWSVSRNFVGSEQFF
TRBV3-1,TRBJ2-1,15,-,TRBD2,TGTGCCAGCAGTCCACTAGCGGGGGTATACAATGAGCAGTTCTTC,CASSPLAGVYNEQFF
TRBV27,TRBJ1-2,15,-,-,TGTGCCAGCAGTTTATACCCCGGGAGCCCTTATGGCTACACCTTC,CASSLYPGSPYGYTF
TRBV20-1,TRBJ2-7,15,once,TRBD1,TGCAGTGCTAGAATGAGGACAGGGCGAACCTACGAGCAGTACTTC,CSARMRTGRTYEQYF
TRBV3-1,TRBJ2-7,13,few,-,TGTGCCAGCAGCCAAGGCACAGCTTACGAGCAGTACTTC,CASSQGTAYEQYF